The 17 T cell receptor beta chains given below trace back to one sample, sequenced in a study of T-cell memory formation after mild COVID-19. TCRdb itself ran the 5' RACE reads through MiXCR, one entry per CDR3 protein. In the table there are 550,000 to 600,000 distinct CDR3 sequences, 17% of which are singletons. Sequencing input: PBMCs or a T cell subset sorted from them (not recorded which). The receptors derive from an adult woman who had mild COVID-19 (a few samples of this study predate the infection). Cell type and time point are not known.

This clonotype was observed a few times. V is TRBV6-1 and J is TRBJ1-1; D gene uncertain. Trimming pared 6 bases from V and 5 bases from J, leaving 10 bases between. Germline CDR1 MNHNS, CDR2 SASEGT. The CDR3 has 12 residues. CDR3 sequence reads: CASRRVGTEAFF. CDR3 nucleotide sequence: TGTGCCAGCAGGCGGGTGGGGACTGAAGCTTTCTTT.

The CDR3 nucleotides read TGCAGTGCTGTTGGACTAGCGGGATACGAGCAGTACTTC. It encodes CSAVGLAGYEQYF. The chain joins TRBV20-1 to TRBJ2-7, with 12 positions matching TRBD2. V was clipped by 5 bases and J by 4 bases; unmatched bases: 3. The CDR3 runs to 13 residues. Germline CDR1 is DFQATT and CDR2 is SNEGSKA (reference sequence).

This clonotype appeared a few times. The rearrangement uses TRBV4-1 and TRBJ2-4; TRBD1 or TRBD2 may be the D gene (5 bases each). CDR1 is MGHRA, CDR2 YSYEKL, per germline. The CDR3 is made up of 14 amino acids. The ends were cut back, 4 bases at V and 5 bases at J, with 12 bases in the middle. The CDR3 spells CASSRTGTENIQYF. The DNA for the CDR3 is TGCGCCAGCAGCCGAACCGGGACGGAAAACATTCAGTACTTC.

This clonotype appeared a few times. The CDR3 region is CASSRGLLGEPDTQYF. DNA for the CDR3: TGCGCCAGCAGCCGGGGACTTTTGGGGGAGCCAGATACGCAGTATTTT. This chain connects TRBV5-1 to TRBJ2-3, with a tentative D call TRBD2 (6 bases). This CDR3 has 16 amino acids. V lost 4 bases and J lost 4, with 19 bases in between. Germline V gene data show CDR1 as SGHRS and CDR2 as YFSETQ.

This clonotype appeared many times. The chain joins TRBV14 to TRBJ2-3; 10 bases agree with TRBD2. Germline V gene sequence: CDR1 SGHDN, CDR2 FVKESK. V was pared by 4 bases and J by 1 base, with 11 bases of the junction left unmatched. The CDR3 covers 18 residues. The CDR3: CASSLGSGRARGTDTQYF. CDR3 DNA sequence: TGTGCCAGCAGCCTGGGAAGCGGGAGGGCCAGGGGCACAGATACGCAGTATTTT.

This clonotype occurred many times. For the CDR3, the DNA is TGTGCCTGGAGTGTGGGGATCCAAGAGACCCAGTACTTC. Its protein product is CAWSVGIQETQYF. The genes are TRBV30 and TRBJ2-5; D not resolved. The V end lost 0 bases, the J end lost 1 base, and 6 bases lay between the germline ends. The CDR3 is 13 residues long. The germline V gene has CDR1 GTSNPN and CDR2 SVGIG (reference sequence).

This rearrangement joins TRBV6-2 or TRBV6-3 to TRBJ2-5, with TRBD2 as a possible D gene (5 bases). The CDR3 length is 15 residues. V dropped 7 bases and J dropped 2 bases, with 17 bases sitting between them. CDR1 MNHEY and CDR2 SVGEGT come from the germline V gene. This chain's CDR3 is CASNREFSPQETQYF. As DNA, the CDR3 is TGTGCCAGCAACCGGGAATTTTCCCCGCAAGAGACCCAGTACTTC.

This chain joins TRBV5-1 and TRBJ1-1; TRBD1 aligns across 11 bases. Germline values: CDR1 SGHRS, CDR2 YFSETQ. The CDR3 is made up of 15 amino acids. J gave up 3 bases and V 2 bases, and 3 bases lay outside the gene matches. CDR3 bases: TGCGCCAGCAGCTTTCCGGGACAGGGGGACACTGAAGCTTTCTTT. Its translation is CASSFPGQGDTEAFF.

In its sample, this clonotype was seen a few times. This rearrangement joins TRBV7-6 to TRBJ2-1, with D unclear. The V gene lost 2 bases and the J gene lost 0 bases, with 11 bases spanning the gap. The CDR3 covers 16 residues. Germline-derived CDR1 and CDR2 are SGHVS and FNYEAQ. The CDR3 sequence is CASSLNPGNSYNEQFF. The CDR3 DNA follows: TGTGCCAGCAGCTTAAATCCCGGTAACTCCTACAATGAGCAGTTCTTC.

This clonotype has just a few counts. The chain employs TRBV4-2 and TRBJ2-2, with 9 bases identical to TRBD1. Germline CDR1 reads LGHNA; CDR2 reads YNFKEQ. The CDR3 covers 13 residues. Trimming at V came to 9 bases and at J to 5 bases, leaving 4 bases not matched to a gene. In DNA form, the CDR3 reads TGTGCCAGTCTACAGGGGGCTACCGGGGAGCTGTTTTTT. This gives the protein CASLQGATGELFF.

J is TRBJ1-1 and V is TRBV7-9; D may be TRBD1 (5 bases). Germline V gene lookup returns CDR1 SEHNR and CDR2 FQNEAQ (reference sequence). The CDR3 spans 15 residues. V was shortened by 0 bases and J by 0 bases, with 8 bases between the two germline ends. The CDR3 nucleotides are TGTGCCAGCAGCTTAGCGTCGGGGGTGAACACTGAAGCTTTCTTT. Protein product: CASSLASGVNTEAFF.

This chain links TRBV5-1 with TRBJ1-2; D possibly corresponds to TRBD1 (6 bases). The CDR3 extends over 15 amino acids. Germline lookup yields CDR1 SGHRS and CDR2 YFSETQ. V lost 4 bases to trimming and J lost 3 bases, with 16 bases between them. The CDR3 loop is CASSPRQDTDYGYTF. Here the CDR3 DNA reads TGCGCCAGCAGCCCTAGACAGGACACTGACTATGGCTACACCTTC.

As regards this clonotype: The junction departs from the called germline gene at one end, perhaps through a read error. The chain joins TRBV14 to TRBJ2-2; either TRBD1 or TRBD2 may supply D (5 bases each). The V gene's germline CDR1 is SGHDN and CDR2 FVKESK. The CDR3 has 17 residues. In DNA form, the CDR3 reads TGTGCCAGCAGCCAAGAATTTTATAGGGGCAACACCGGGGAGCTGATTTTT. Translation gives CASSQEFYRGNTGELIF.

This clonotype was seen more than once but under ten times. This chain connects TRBV7-9 to TRBJ2-3; possible D gene TRBD1, 5 bases. The CDR3 is made up of 14 amino acids. Germline CDR1 SEHNR, CDR2 FQNEAQ (reference sequence). Trimming left V 5 bases short and J 6 bases short, with 15 bases between. In DNA, the CDR3 is TGTGCCAGCAGCGAGCAGGGCGCAATGGATACGCAGTATTTT. Its translation: CASSEQGAMDTQYF. Looking up the rest from reference TRBV7-9 and TRBJ2-3 gives the full variable domain: DTGVSQNPRHKITKRGQNVTFRCDPISEHNRLYWYRQTLGQGPEFLTYFQNEAQLEKSRLLSDRFSAERPKGSFSTLEIQRTEQGDSAMYLCASSEQGAMDTQYFGPGTRLTVL.

This sequence joins TRBV19 and TRBJ2-7; the D call may be TRBD1 or TRBD2 (5 bases each). This CDR3 has 14 residues. Trimming cost V 4 bases and J 2 bases, with 12 bases left between them. Germline V gives CDR1 LNHDA, CDR2 SQIVND (reference sequence). CDR3 sequence (DNA): TGTGCCAGTAGTAGCACCGGGACCACCTACGAGCAGTACTTC. Its protein product is CASSSTGTTYEQYF.

The V and J genes are TRBV18 and TRBJ2-5; TRBD1 matches 8 bases. Germline V CDR1 and CDR2: KGHSH, LQKENI. The CDR3 spans 15 residues. The V gene end was trimmed by 4 bases and the J gene end by 5 bases; junction bases not matched to a gene: 9. The CDR3 region has the DNA TGTGCCAGCTCACGAGGACAGGGAGTTGGGGAGACCCAGTACTTC. Its protein is CASSRGQGVGETQYF.

The chain carries TRBV7-9 and TRBJ2-3; D gene ambiguous. The CDR3 loop spans 17 amino acids. The V gene lost 1 base and the J gene lost 0 bases, with 14 bases spanning the gap. Germline V lookup: CDR1 SEHNR, CDR2 FQNEAQ (reference sequence). As DNA, the CDR3 is TGTGCCAGCAGCTTAGTTCACCCATCGGAGAGCACAGATACGCAGTATTTT. Translation gives CASSLVHPSESTDTQYF.